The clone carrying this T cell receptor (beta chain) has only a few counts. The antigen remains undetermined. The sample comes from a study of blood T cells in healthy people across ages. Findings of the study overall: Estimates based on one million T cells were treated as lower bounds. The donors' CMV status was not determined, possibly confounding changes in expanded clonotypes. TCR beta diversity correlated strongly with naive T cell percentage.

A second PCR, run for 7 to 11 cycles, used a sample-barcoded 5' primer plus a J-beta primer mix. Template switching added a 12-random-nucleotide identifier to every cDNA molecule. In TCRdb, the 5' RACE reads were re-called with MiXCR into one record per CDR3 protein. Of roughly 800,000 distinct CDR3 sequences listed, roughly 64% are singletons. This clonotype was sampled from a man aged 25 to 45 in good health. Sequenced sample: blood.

CDR3 loop: CASRSGQVELNEQFF. The CDR3 coding sequence is TGTGCCAGCAGATCCGGACAGGTTGAGTTGAATGAGCAGTTCTTC. The chain combines TRBV6-6 with TRBJ2-1; 7 bases are a match to TRBD1. Germline CDR1 is MNHNY and CDR2 is SVGAGI (reference sequence). The CDR3 totals 15 residues. V shed 6 bases, J shed 7 bases, and the junction held 12 bases outside the gene matches.